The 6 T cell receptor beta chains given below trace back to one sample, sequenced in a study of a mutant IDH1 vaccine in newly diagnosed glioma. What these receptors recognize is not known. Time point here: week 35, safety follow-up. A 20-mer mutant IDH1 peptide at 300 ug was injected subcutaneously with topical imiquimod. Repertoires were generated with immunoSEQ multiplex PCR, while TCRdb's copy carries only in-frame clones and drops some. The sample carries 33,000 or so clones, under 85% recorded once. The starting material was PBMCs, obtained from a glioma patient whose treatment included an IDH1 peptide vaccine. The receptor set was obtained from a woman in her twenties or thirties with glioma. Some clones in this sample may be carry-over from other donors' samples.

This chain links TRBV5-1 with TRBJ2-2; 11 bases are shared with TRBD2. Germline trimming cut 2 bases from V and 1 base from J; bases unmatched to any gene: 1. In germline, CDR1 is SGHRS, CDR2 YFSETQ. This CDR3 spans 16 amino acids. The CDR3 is CASSLLAGVNTGELFF. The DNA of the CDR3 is TGCGCCAGCAGCTTACTAGCGGGAGTGAACACCGGGGAGCTGTTTTTT. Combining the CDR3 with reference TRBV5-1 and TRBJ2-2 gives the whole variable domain KAGVTQTPRYLIKTRGQQVTLSCSPISGHRSVSWYQQTPGQGLQFLFEYFSETQRNKGNFPGRFSGRQFSNSRSEMNVSTLELGDSALYLCASSLLAGVNTGELFFGEGSRLTVL.

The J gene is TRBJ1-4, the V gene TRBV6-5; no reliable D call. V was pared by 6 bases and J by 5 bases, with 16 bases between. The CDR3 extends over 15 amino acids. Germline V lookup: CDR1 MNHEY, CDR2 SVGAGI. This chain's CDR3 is CASRRDAQTNEKLFF. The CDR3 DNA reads TGTGCCAGCAGAAGAGATGCGCAGACAAATGAAAAACTGTTTTTT.

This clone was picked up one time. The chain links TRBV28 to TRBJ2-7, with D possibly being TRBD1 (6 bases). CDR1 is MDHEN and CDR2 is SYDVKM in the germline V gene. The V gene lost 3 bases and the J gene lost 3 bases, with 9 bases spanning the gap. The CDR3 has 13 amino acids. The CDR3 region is CASSLVQGYEQYF. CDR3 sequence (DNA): TGTGCCAGCAGTTTGGTACAGGGCTACGAGCAGTACTTC.

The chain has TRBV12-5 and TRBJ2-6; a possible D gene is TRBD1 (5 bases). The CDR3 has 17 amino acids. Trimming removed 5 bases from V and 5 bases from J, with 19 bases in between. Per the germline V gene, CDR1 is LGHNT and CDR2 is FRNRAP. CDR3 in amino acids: CASGTSSGQSRANVLTF. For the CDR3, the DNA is TGTGCTAGTGGTACATCGTCAGGACAAAGTCGGGCCAACGTCCTGACTTTC.

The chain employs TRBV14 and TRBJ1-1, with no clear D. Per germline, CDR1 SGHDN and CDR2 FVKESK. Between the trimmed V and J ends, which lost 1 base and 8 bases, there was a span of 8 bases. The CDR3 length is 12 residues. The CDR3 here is CASSQVVGEAFF. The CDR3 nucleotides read TGTGCCAGCAGCCAAGTAGTGGGGGAAGCTTTCTTT.

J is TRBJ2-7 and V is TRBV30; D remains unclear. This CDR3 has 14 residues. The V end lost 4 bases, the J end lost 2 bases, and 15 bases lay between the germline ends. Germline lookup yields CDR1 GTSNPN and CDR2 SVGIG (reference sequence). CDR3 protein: CAWMLGAGAYEQYF. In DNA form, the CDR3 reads TGTGCCTGGATGTTGGGTGCTGGGGCCTACGAGCAGTACTTC.